This T cell receptor (beta chain) comes out of a study of cytomegalovirus exposure and HLA in healthy donors. About the research overall: Earlier, 95 million to 140 million unique TCR beta sequences were recovered from 170 million or so T cells by an analysis. Study-wide results and caveats: Earlier analysis yielded a pattern in which most TCR beta V segments were productive about 90% or about 30% of the time. V- and J-gene trimming of TCR beta was linked (in a later analysis) to a missense DCLRE1C variant. Reportedly, fewer N-insertions than the approximately 690-donor mean appeared in an Asian-associated ancestry cluster in a later analysis.

PCR was performed using 60 Vbeta and 13 Jbeta primers. Assay used: immunoSEQ multiplex PCR; TCRdb lists only in-frame clones, some missing. Its table records 130,000 or so clones. With regard to this clone: Its antigen is currently unknown.

There are 15 residues in the CDR3. Germline CDR1 KGHSH, CDR2 LQKENI. With 5 bases clipped from V and 9 bases from J, the junction kept 13 bases outside the gene matches. This clonotype was sampled from a woman aged 40 to 49 in good health and CMV-seronegative. Specimen: PBMCs. The chain has TRBV18 and TRBJ2-4; 7 nucleotides agree with TRBD1. The CDR3 DNA follows: TGTGCCAGCTCATACCCGGAGACAGGGATATTCATTCAGTACTTC. The encoded protein is CASSYPETGIFIQYF.